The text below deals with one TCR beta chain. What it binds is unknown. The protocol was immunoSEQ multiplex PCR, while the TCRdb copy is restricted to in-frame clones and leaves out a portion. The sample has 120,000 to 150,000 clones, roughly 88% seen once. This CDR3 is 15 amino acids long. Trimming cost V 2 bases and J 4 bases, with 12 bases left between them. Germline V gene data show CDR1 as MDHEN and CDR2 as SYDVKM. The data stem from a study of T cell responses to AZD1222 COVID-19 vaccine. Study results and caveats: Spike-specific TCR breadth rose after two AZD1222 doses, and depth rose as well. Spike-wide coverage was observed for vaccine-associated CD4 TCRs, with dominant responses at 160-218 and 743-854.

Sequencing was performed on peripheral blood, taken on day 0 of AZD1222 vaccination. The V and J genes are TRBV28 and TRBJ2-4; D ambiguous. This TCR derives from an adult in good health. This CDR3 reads CASSLGTALKNIQYF. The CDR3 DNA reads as TGTGCCAGCAGTTTAGGCACAGCCCTGAAAAACATTCAGTACTTC.